Presented here are 7 T cell receptor beta chains from one specimen sequenced in a study of human T cells and chemical hapten exposure. Indicated time point: healthy volunteer bleed at 2 weeks. Extraction yielded total RNA from whole blood (unfractionated). TCRdb reanalysed the RACE reads using MiXCR and keeps one entry per CDR3 protein. The top ten clones hold 1.5% to 2% of a sample with some 50,000 distinct CDR3 sequences, about 4.5% of them seen once. Sequenced material: whole blood. These TCRs come from a female donor in good health. Some clones in this sample may be carry-over from other donors' samples.

This clonotype showed up many times. The CDR3 is CASSSPMTGSRVNVLTF. CDR3 nucleotide sequence: TGTGCCAGCAGTTCCCCGATGACAGGGTCTAGGGTCAACGTCCTGACTTTC. The chain carries TRBV6-6 and TRBJ2-6, with TRBD1 identical over 7 bases. Per the germline V gene, CDR1 is MNHNY and CDR2 is SVGAGI (reference sequence). CDR3 length: 17 residues. The ends lost 4 bases at V and 9 bases at J; junction bases unmatched: 15.

This clonotype showed up many times. The J gene is TRBJ2-1, the V gene TRBV7-9; perhaps D is TRBD1 or TRBD2 (6 bases each). V gave up 5 bases and J gave up 12 bases, with 14 bases separating them. Germline V CDR1 and CDR2: SEHNR, FQNEAQ (reference sequence). This CDR3 region has 12 residues. The CDR3 sequence is CASSPRGGRQFF. CDR3 nucleotide sequence: TGTGCCAGCAGCCCAAGAGGGGGGAGGCAGTTCTTC.

This clonotype has a count of ten or more. The V and J genes are TRBV3-1 and TRBJ2-1; 11 bases are a match to TRBD2. This CDR3 region has 16 residues. With 3 bases clipped from V and 6 bases from J, the junction kept 7 bases outside the gene matches. Per the germline V gene, CDR1 is LGHDT and CDR2 is YNNKEL (reference sequence). The CDR3 spells CASSQWLAGGSNEQFF. The DNA for the CDR3 is TGTGCCAGCAGCCAGTGGCTAGCGGGGGGATCCAATGAGCAGTTCTTC.

Ten or more counts support this clonotype. CDR3 in amino acids: CSVHRDRGYNEQFF. The CDR3 bases are TGCAGCGTTCACCGGGACAGGGGATACAATGAGCAGTTCTTC. The genes are TRBV29-1 and TRBJ2-1; 10 nucleotides line up with TRBD1. With 5 bases clipped from V and 4 bases from J, the junction kept 5 bases outside the gene matches. The CDR3 covers 14 residues. The germline V gene has CDR1 SQVTM and CDR2 ANQGSEA.

This clonotype was counted at least ten times. J is TRBJ2-3 and V is TRBV12-3 or TRBV12-4; perhaps TRBD2 as D (6 bases). The V end lost 5 bases, the J end lost 1 base, and 10 bases lay between the germline ends. CDR3 length: 14 amino acids. In nucleotides, the CDR3 is TGTGCCAGCAGTCAGGGACTTCGCACAGATACGCAGTATTTT. This sequence encodes CASSQGLRTDTQYF.

This clonotype was counted at least ten times. V usage is TRBV7-2 and J usage is TRBJ2-3; D gene unclear. This CDR3 has 14 residues. Looked up from germline, CDR1 is SGHTA and CDR2 is FQGNSA. V was cut by 5 bases and J by 2 bases, with 11 bases left in between. The CDR3 reads CASSLSRTTDTQYF. In DNA form, the CDR3 reads TGTGCCAGCAGCCTCTCGCGAACCACAGATACGCAGTATTTT.

This clonotype showed up many times. This rearrangement joins TRBV9 to TRBJ1-1, with 8 bases fitting TRBD1. The CDR3 spans 12 residues. The trim removed 8 bases at V and 4 bases at J, leaving 4 bases unmatched. Germline CDR1 is SGDLS and CDR2 is YYNGEE. The CDR3 DNA sequence: TGTGCCAGTGGACAGGGAGTCACTGAAGCTTTCTTT. Translation: CASGQGVTEAFF.